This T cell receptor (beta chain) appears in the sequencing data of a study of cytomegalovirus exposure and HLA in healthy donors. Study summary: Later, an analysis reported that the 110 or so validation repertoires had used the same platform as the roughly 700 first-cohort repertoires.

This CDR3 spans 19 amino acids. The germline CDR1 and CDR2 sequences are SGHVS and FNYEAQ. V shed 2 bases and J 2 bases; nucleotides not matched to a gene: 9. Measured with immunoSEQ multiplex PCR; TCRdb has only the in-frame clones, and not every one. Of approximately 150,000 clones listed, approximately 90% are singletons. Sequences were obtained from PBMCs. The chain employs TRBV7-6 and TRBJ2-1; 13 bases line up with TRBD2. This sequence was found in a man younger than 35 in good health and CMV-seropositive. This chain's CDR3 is CASSLRLAGGPLPYNEQFF. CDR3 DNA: TGTGCCAGCAGCTTAAGACTAGCGGGAGGACCTTTACCCTACAATGAGCAGTTCTTC.